The rows below give T cell receptor beta chains drawn from one sample of a study of shared clonotypes between healthy human individuals. The protocol was immunoSEQ multiplex PCR, while the TCRdb copy is restricted to in-frame clones and leaves out a portion. This table has about 2.1 million clones, 85% to 95% appearing once. Sequenced: naive CD8+ T cells from PBMCs. The receptors were sampled from a man aged 18 to 30 in good health. Some clones in this sample may be carry-over from other donors' samples. CDR3s include the opening cysteine and the closing phenylalanine or tryptophan. Each record gives: V gene, J gene, CDR3 protein.

>TRBV27|TRBJ1-2
CASSHVTGLDGYTF
>TRBV4-1|TRBJ2-7
CASSPSGVGSYEQYF
>TRBV28|TRBJ1-2
CASSPVRDNYGYTF
>TRBV7-2|TRBJ1-4
CASSLAWDPSEKLFF
>TRBV4-2|TRBJ2-7
CASSGSSYEQYF
>TRBV6-5|TRBJ2-1
CASSASSSYNEQFF
>TRBV11-2|TRBJ2-7
CASSLDGGDAYEQYF
>TRBV9|TRBJ1-1
CASSVVPNTEAFF
>TRBV6-1|TRBJ2-3
CASSDPGQQRGDTQYF
>TRBV15|TRBJ2-3
CATSRVGGDTQYF
>TRBV11-2|TRBJ1-2
CASSLLVDRPFYGYTF
>TRBV7-9|TRBJ2-3
CASSSGLARSTDTQYF
>TRBV28|TRBJ1-3
CASSTGRPFGGNTIYF
>TRBV2|TRBJ1-2
CASSDRRADDYGYTF
>TRBV10-3|TRBJ2-1
CASSPGVSYNEQFF
>TRBV5-4|TRBJ1-2
CASSLIPDPFYGYTF
>TRBV19|TRBJ2-6
CASSGQGASGANVLTF
>TRBV28|TRBJ1-5
CASSGTGYQPQHF
>TRBV9|TRBJ1-3
CASSPVAGAAGNTIYF
>TRBV19|TRBJ1-1
CASSLQIVNTEAFF
>TRBV9|TRBJ2-5
CASSYSGRRQETQYF
>TRBV9|TRBJ2-5
CASSMGLAGETQYF
>TRBV28|TRBJ2-7
CASSFGRTAEQYF
>TRBV5-6|TRBJ1-2
CASSFLETNYGYTF
>TRBV5-6|TRBJ2-7
CASSLTNSYEQYF
>TRBV4-1|TRBJ2-5
CASSQLHYSGEETQYF
>TRBV27|TRBJ2-5
CASSSELAGAQETQYF
>TRBV7-8|TRBJ2-1
CASSSGTSGRLHEQFF
>TRBV27|TRBJ2-5
CASSFRARGETQYF
>TRBV6-1|TRBJ2-3
CASSKGGTDTQYF
>TRBV15|TRBJ2-2
CATSRERNTGELFF
>TRBV2|TRBJ2-1
CASRTSGTPNEQFF
>TRBV7-9|TRBJ1-6
CASSTRDGYNSPLHF
>TRBV11-2|TRBJ2-5
CASSSRLAGKETQYF
>TRBV27|TRBJ2-1
CASSPGTGWSNEQFF
>TRBV2|TRBJ2-7
CASSTLHLGSYEQYF
>TRBV16|TRBJ1-2
CASSQSVAYGYTF
>TRBV10-3|TRBJ2-2
CAISESVNANTGELFF
>TRBV28|TRBJ2-7
CASRPGLIYEQYF
>TRBV19|TRBJ1-1
CASSLRLNTEAFF
>TRBV6-5|TRBJ2-7
CASSYHYEQYF
>TRBV13|TRBJ2-1
CASSLAAQGAYEQFF
>TRBV14|TRBJ2-7
CASSQAEQGNYEQYF
>TRBV6-5|TRBJ2-1
CASSSSRQGAAEQFF
>TRBV27|TRBJ2-3
CASRPRQGKVLDTQYF
>TRBV21-1|TRBJ2-7
CATAGAATRHSIYEQYF
>TRBV5-6|TRBJ1-1
CASSKQGGDTEAFF